Reported below is one T cell receptor (beta chain). This clone came up a few times. This receptor's antigen is unknown. Base qualities are not at hand, and no much larger clone is one base apart. The donors were healthy, HIV-negative adults who had no recently reported acute infections or vaccinations. Every donor was a Caucasian adult living in Nashville, Tennessee, USA. CD4+ T cells were enriched by magnetic negative selection; naive cells were then positively selected on CD45RA, and the negative fraction formed the memory subset. After blood collection by leukapheresis, PBMCs were isolated using Ficoll-Histopaque density gradient centrifugation and then cryopreserved in the vapor phase of liquid nitrogen. Analytical flow cytometry was used to check the purity and quantity of every magnetically sorted T cell population. From each sorted fraction, genomic DNA was isolated and quantified by UV absorbance on a Nanodrop 2000c.

TCR CDR3 regions were amplified from genomic DNA by multiplex PCR using the deep immunoSEQ assay. For each cell subset, the extracted genomic DNA was distributed evenly across all wells of several immunoSEQ 96-well plates, and each plate served as one replicate. For sorted subsets, 150 to 250 ng of genomic DNA, equivalent to tens of thousands of T cell genomes, went into each replicate PCR. The purified libraries were quantified using a Qubit 3.0 fluorometer, sized with a Bioanalyzer 2100, and then quantified again using the KAPA Library Quantification kit. Every immunoSEQ 96-well plate was sequenced on a separate single-read 150-cycle Illumina NextSeq 550 flow cell. In the original analysis: Because the immunoSEQ output held only junctional sequences and lacked quality scores, the filtering could not match the filtering applied to full-length reads. To assign V/J genes and CDR3, sequences were annotated against IMGT germline references using PyIR, a Python wrapper for IgBLAST v1.9. Reads were filtered out if the reads had weak V/J assignments (E-value above 1e-6), no CDR3, stop codons, out-of-frame junctions, or ambiguous translated residues. V3J clonotypes were defined as sequences sharing an identical inferred V gene, J gene, and CDR3 amino acid sequence. Percentage overlap between repertoires was computed as shared unique clonotypes divided by the size of the smaller repertoire. Repertoire richness was assessed with RTK rarefaction, the Chao1 estimator, and Recon v2.1 estimates of unobserved clonotypes. For all TCRbeta clonotypes obtained by the gDNA method from a few donors, generation probabilities were computed with OLGA. TCRdb retrieved this table from immuneACCESS and kept in-frame rearrangements only. Not all clones are present; in checked studies, unresolved V genes account for under half, and no reason is known for the remainder. V and J calls and clone size follow that table, whereas D and trimming were derived from the DNA. The sample table holds 2,500,000 or so clones, of which under 95% were seen once. Roughly 0.39% of the sample is held by the ten biggest clonotypes.

The data originate from a study of shared clonotypes between healthy human individuals (dated by TCRdb to about 2020). In the study overall: The cohort included a few men and two women between 18 and 49 years of age. Each donor's leukapheresis produced roughly between about 0.85 and 10 billion PBMCs. Blood TCR repertoires of roughly five healthy adults were deeply sequenced to estimate repertoire size and the extent of clonotype sharing between individuals. For each donor, three plates each were used for CD4 naive and CD4 memory, two plates were used for CD8 naive, and one plate was used for CD8 memory. To increase sequencing depth and limit assay-specific biases, different laboratories used diverse techniques to prepare libraries and sequence TCR repertoires. The paper's findings and limits, for the study overall: About 5% of naive CD4, 3% to 3.5% of naive CD8, about 2.4% of memory CD4, and more than 0.35% of memory CD8 clonotypes were shared across several donors. Even with the large sequencing depth, rarefaction of the sorted-subset datasets indicated that sequencing was incomplete. Pairwise subsampling led to the expectation that sequencing depth would affect the degree of clonotype sharing among donors. Sampling was restricted to blood, and TCR repertoires in tissues likely differ from the TCR repertoires found in blood. Naive subsets generally had larger estimated clonotype richness than memory subsets. Compared with non-shared clonotypes, clonotypes shared by all four sorted-subset donors had higher generation probabilities. The small number of donors limited the genetic and exposure-history diversity represented.

Including cysteine and phenylalanine, the CDR3 has 16 amino acids. The only DNA kept is the CDR3, 48 bases in frame from the first base. The V end gives up 2 bases and the J end 1 base, leaving 5 bases in the junction not matched to a gene. Per the germline V gene (reference sequence), SGHNT is the CDR1 and YYREEE is the CDR2. Sequenced input: naive CD4+ T cells from PBMCs. The cell subset or site label on this specimen signifies: CD45RA+ positively selected. The chain is assembled from TRBV5-4 and TRBJ2-3, and 9 junction bases match TRBD2. This receptor was obtained from a man younger than 35 in good health. Some clones in this sample may be carry-over from other donors' samples. The DNA sequence is TGTGCCAGCAGCTTCGACCGGACTAGCGGCACAGATACGCAGTATTTT. The encoded protein is CASSFDRTSGTDTQYF.